This TCR beta chain was sequenced for a study of T cell responses to AZD1222 COVID-19 vaccine. CDR1 is MNHEY and CDR2 is SVGAGI in the germline V gene. The V end was cut by 7 bases, the J end by 8 bases, with 15 bases between. This CDR3 is 14 amino acids long. Points on this clone: Its antigen is currently unknown.

General study points: Elevations in Spike-specific TCR breadth and depth followed administration of two AZD1222 doses.

TCRdb's table, derived via immunoSEQ multiplex PCR, lists solely in-frame clones and lacks some. The sample lists about 120,000 clones; 75% to 95% were seen once. The chain is built from TRBV6-5 and TRBJ1-6, with D maybe TRBD1 (5 bases). Sequenced material: peripheral blood, taken on day 0 of AZD1222 vaccination. This TCR came from an adult in good health. The CDR3 sequence: CASTGAWVDSPLHF. The CDR3, as DNA: TGTGCCAGCACTGGGGCTTGGGTAGATTCACCCCTCCACTTT.